The entry below gives a single T cell receptor (beta chain) sequence along with its context. Here immunoSEQ multiplex PCR was the method, and the copy in TCRdb shows in-frame clones only, minus some. The repertoire holds 95,000 to 110,000 clones, with around 86% as singletons. The data stem from a study of T cell clones after liver transplantation. The CDR3 length is 16 residues. V dropped 7 bases and J dropped 1; count of bases not matched to a gene: 11. Germline V gene data show CDR1 as SNHLY and CDR2 as FYNNEI. Specimen: CD4+ T cells from blood, collected before liver transplant. The TCR sequence derives from a human donor who received a liver transplant. The chain recombines TRBV2 with TRBJ2-7; TRBD1 agrees at 9 bases. The CDR3 sequence is CASNLLGGTGSYEQYF. CDR3 in DNA: TGTGCCAGCAACCTCCTGGGGGGGACAGGGTCCTACGAGCAGTACTTC.